The 30 T cell receptor beta chains in this list originate from one sample, sequenced in a study of T cell responses to AZD1222 COVID-19 vaccine. The protocol was immunoSEQ multiplex PCR, while the TCRdb copy is restricted to in-frame clones and leaves out a portion. The table records fewer than 150,000 clones, roughly nine tenths of them present only once. The source was peripheral blood, collected 28 days after the second AZD1222 dose. The receptors come from an adult who received the AZD1222 COVID-19 vaccine.

J is TRBJ1-3 and V is TRBV9; unclear D gene. In germline, CDR1 is SGDLS, CDR2 YYNGEE. This CDR3 region has 17 residues. Deletions cut 3 bases from V and 4 bases from J, with 20 bases between. CDR3 bases: TGTGCCAGCAGCGGACGTAGCGTCCCAGAACTGGGAAACACCATATATTTT. It specifies CASSGRSVPELGNTIYF. Variable domain in full (rest from reference TRBV9 and TRBJ1-3): DSGVTQTPKHLITATGQRVTLRCSPRSGDLSVYWYQQSLDQGLQFLIQYYNGEERAKGNILERFSAQQFPDLHSELNLSSLELGDSALYFCASSGRSVPELGNTIYFGEGSWLTVV.

CDR3 region: CASSGRQCQETQYF. CDR3 DNA sequence: TGTGCCAGCAGCGGACGACAGTGCCAAGAGACCCAGTACTTC. The chain employs TRBV21-1 and TRBJ2-5; TRBD1 was called by the table and not checked on the DNA. TRBV21-1 is a documented pseudogene. The CDR3 contains 14 residues.

DNA for the CDR3: TGCGCCAGCAGCCCGGAAGGGGGAGAGACCCAGTACTTC. It specifies CASSPEGGETQYF. The chain combines TRBV5-1 with TRBJ2-5; tentatively, D is TRBD1 (6 bases). This CDR3 has 13 residues. Germline V gives CDR1 SGHRS, CDR2 YFSETQ. Trimming took 4 bases from V and 4 from J, leaving 11 bases between them.

This chain links TRBV13 with TRBJ2-1; no clear D. Germline V lookup: CDR1 PRHDT, CDR2 FYEKMQ (reference sequence). This CDR3 has 13 amino acids. V lost 4 bases and J 15 bases, leaving 19 bases between the germline ends. The CDR3 here is CASSSLSEVRTFF. CDR3 DNA: TGTGCCAGCAGCTCCCTCTCCGAGGTACGAACGTTCTTC.

V is TRBV6-5 and J is TRBJ2-2; 7 bases map to TRBD1. This CDR3 region has 15 residues. V dropped 6 bases and J dropped 0; count of bases not matched to a gene: 4. Germline V gives CDR1 MNHEY, CDR2 SVGAGI. This CDR3 reads CASSRDSANTGELFF. CDR3 coding DNA: TGTGCCAGCAGCAGGGACAGCGCGAACACCGGGGAGCTGTTTTTT.

The chain uses TRBV9 and TRBJ1-2; no clear D gene. There are 15 residues in the CDR3. The germline V and J ends were trimmed by 0 bases and 4 bases, with 13 bases remaining between them. Germline CDR1 and CDR2: SGDLS and YYNGEE. The CDR3 sequence is CASSVEGTGGYGYTF. The CDR3 DNA follows: TGTGCCAGCAGCGTAGAAGGCACCGGTGGCTATGGCTACACCTTC.

This chain links TRBV10-3 with TRBJ2-2, with 10 bases fitting TRBD1. This CDR3 has 16 residues. J was trimmed by 7 bases and V by 4 bases; bases with no gene match: 9. Germline CDR1 ENHRY, CDR2 SYGVKD. CDR3 region: CAISARDRGAGGELFF. The CDR3, as DNA: TGTGCCATCAGTGCCCGGGACAGGGGAGCGGGCGGGGAGCTGTTTTTT.

This chain links TRBV5-1 with TRBJ1-4; 8 bases agree with TRBD1. Germline trimming cut 3 bases from V and 6 bases from J; bases unmatched to any gene: 7. The CDR3 loop spans 15 amino acids. Germline V lookup: CDR1 SGHRS, CDR2 YFSETQ. CDR3 bases: TGCGCCAGCAGCTCCCAGGGGGCCTTGGATGAAAAACTGTTTTTT. Protein: CASSSQGALDEKLFF.

The rearrangement links TRBV5-1 to TRBJ1-1, with D tentatively TRBD1 (5 bases). Germline CDR1 reads SGHRS; CDR2 reads YFSETQ. CDR3 size: 15 residues. The V and J ends lost 0 bases and 1 base respectively, with 10 bases between them. The CDR3 sequence: CASSLATGGNTEAFF. The CDR3 DNA is TGCGCCAGCAGCTTGGCTACCGGGGGGAACACTGAAGCTTTCTTT.

The V and J genes are TRBV28 and TRBJ1-5, with D unresolved. The CDR3 runs to 16 residues. Germline values: CDR1 MDHEN, CDR2 SYDVKM. The V and J ends lost 1 base and 0 bases respectively, with 10 bases between them. The CDR3 loop is CASSLYVSYSNQPQHF. DNA of the CDR3: TGTGCCAGCAGTTTATATGTCAGCTATAGCAATCAGCCCCAGCATTTT.

The chain combines TRBV27 with TRBJ2-1; 10 bases map to TRBD1. V was clipped by 5 bases and J by 3 bases; unmatched bases: 4. CDR3 length equals 15 residues. Germline V gene lookup returns CDR1 MNHEY and CDR2 SMNVEV (reference sequence). The CDR3 DNA reads TGTGCCAGCAGTGAAGACAGGGGGCTCTACAATGAGCAGTTCTTC. It codes for CASSEDRGLYNEQFF.

The genes are TRBV28 and TRBJ1-6, with TRBD1 as a possible D gene (6 bases). Germline V gene lookup returns CDR1 MDHEN and CDR2 SYDVKM. This CDR3 is built from 15 residues. V was shortened by 7 bases and J by 0 bases, with 10 bases between the two germline ends. The CDR3 nucleotides read TGTGCCAGCAATACAGGGAGCTCCTATAATTCACCCCTCCACTTT. It yields the protein CASNTGSSYNSPLHF.

V and J are TRBV3-1 (or the pseudogene TRBV3-2) and TRBJ2-3, with D possibly TRBD2 on 6 matching bases. The CDR3 extends over 18 amino acids. CDR1 LGHDT and CDR2 YNNKEL come from the germline V gene (reference sequence). The V gene lost 0 bases and the J gene lost 0 bases, with 16 bases spanning the gap. The CDR3 reads CASSQDPQTRPSTDTQYF. CDR3 DNA: TGTGCCAGCAGCCAAGATCCCCAGACTAGACCAAGCACAGATACGCAGTATTTT.

This chain uses TRBV4-1 with TRBJ2-3, with 9 bases that match TRBD2. Trimming took 4 bases from V and 2 from J; bases not matched to a gene: 7. Germline V gene sequence: CDR1 MGHRA, CDR2 YSYEKL. The CDR3 length is 16 residues. DNA for the CDR3: TGCGCCAGCAGCCCTTATAGCGGGGGTCCCACAGATACGCAGTATTTT. Its protein is CASSPYSGGPTDTQYF.

This chain joins TRBV28 and TRBJ2-7; the match to TRBD2 covers 10 bases. Trimming removed 1 base from V and 7 bases from J; junction bases left unmatched: 7. The CDR3 totals 15 residues. Germline values: CDR1 MDHEN, CDR2 SYDVKM. The CDR3 DNA reads as TGTGCCAGCAGTTTATACGCTAGCGGGAGTGGTGAGCAGTACTTC. The encoded protein is CASSLYASGSGEQYF. Full variable domain (missing parts from reference TRBV28 and TRBJ2-7): DVKVTQSSRYLVKRTGEKVFLECVQDMDHENMFWYRQDPGLGLRLIYFSYDVKMKEKGDIPEGYSVSREKKERFSLILESASTNQTSMYLCASSLYASGSGEQYFGPGTRLTVT.

The genes are TRBV11-1 and TRBJ2-5, with a tentative D call TRBD1 (5 bases). From germline, CDR1 is SGHAT and CDR2 FQDESV (reference sequence). The length of the CDR3 is 14 residues. Trimming shortened V by 2 bases and J by 5 bases, and 12 bases separated the two germline ends. CDR3: CASSLSEGAETQYF. The CDR3 nucleotides are TGTGCCAGCAGCTTATCTGAAGGGGCCGAGACCCAGTACTTC.

The chain employs TRBV5-1 and TRBJ2-3, with a possible D match to TRBD2 (6 bases). The germline V and J ends were trimmed by 3 bases and 3 bases, with 20 bases remaining between them. CDR3 length equals 17 residues. Germline V gene lookup returns CDR1 SGHRS and CDR2 YFSETQ. CDR3 DNA: TGCGCCAGCAGCTACGGCGGGGTGGGTTTAATGACAGATACGCAGTATTTT. Translation: CASSYGGVGLMTDTQYF.

J is TRBJ1-1 and V is TRBV6-2 or TRBV6-3; no reliable D call. Trimming stripped 2 bases from V and 1 base from J, with 8 bases between. The V gene's germline CDR1 is MNHEY and CDR2 SVGEGT. The CDR3 length is 14 residues. The CDR3 DNA is TGTGCCAGCAGTTACGGCGGTGGGAACACTGAAGCTTTCTTT. Encoded protein: CASSYGGGNTEAFF.

This clone was counted once. V gene TRBV7-2 combines with J gene TRBJ1-1, with D unclear. The CDR3 has 13 amino acids. CDR1 is SGHTA, CDR2 FQGNSA, per germline. V was shortened by 1 base and J by 5 bases, with 8 bases between the two germline ends. The CDR3 region is CASSLGGQTEAFF. The CDR3 region has the DNA TGTGCCAGCAGCTTAGGAGGGCAAACTGAAGCTTTCTTT.

V and J are TRBV6-1 and TRBJ2-2; 7 positions agree with TRBD2. The CDR3 is 17 amino acids. Germline V gene lookup returns CDR1 MNHNS and CDR2 SASEGT. Trimming at V came to 4 bases and at J to 5 bases, leaving 13 bases not matched to a gene. CDR3 sequence: CASSAALAATRTGELFF. In DNA, the CDR3 is TGTGCCAGCAGTGCCGCCCTAGCGGCAACGCGGACCGGGGAGCTGTTTTTT.

V usage is TRBV18 and J usage is TRBJ2-7, with TRBD1 identical over 9 bases. Germline V gene lookup returns CDR1 KGHSH and CDR2 LQKENI. The CDR3 spans 16 residues. V was clipped by 0 bases and J by 6 bases; unmatched bases: 9. The CDR3 loop reads CASSPPMGQGTSEQYF. DNA of the CDR3: TGTGCCAGCTCACCACCGATGGGACAGGGTACAAGCGAGCAGTACTTC.

This clone has a single count. The genes are TRBV11-2 and TRBJ2-5, with D uncertain. CDR1 SGHAT and CDR2 FQNNGV come from the germline V gene. The CDR3 loop spans 13 amino acids. Trimming stripped 1 base from V and 1 base from J, with 4 bases between. The CDR3 protein is CASSLGFQETQYF. The DNA for the CDR3 is TGTGCCAGCAGCTTAGGCTTCCAAGAGACCCAGTACTTC.

Notes on this clone: This sample includes further DNA sequences coding for the same CDR3. The J gene is TRBJ1-5, the V gene TRBV19, with no clear D. Trimming took off 1 base at V and 3 bases at J, with 10 bases between the two ends. Germline CDR1 reads LNHDA; CDR2 reads SQIVND (reference sequence). This CDR3 has 15 amino acids. The CDR3 DNA follows: TGTGCCAGTAGTATAGGACAATTTTCCAATCAGCCCCAGCATTTT. Translated, it gives CASSIGQFSNQPQHF.

V is TRBV6-5 and J is TRBJ2-5, with TRBD1 matching over 7 bases. This CDR3 region has 15 residues. The germline V gene encodes CDR1 MNHEY and CDR2 SVGAGI. V was pared by 1 base and J by 3 bases, with 5 bases of the junction left unmatched. The CDR3 loop is CASSYFGDSKETQYF. The DNA for the CDR3 is TGTGCCAGCAGTTACTTCGGGGACAGCAAAGAGACCCAGTACTTC.

With regard to this clone: Other DNA sequences in this specimen translate into the identical CDR3. The rearrangement joins TRBV7-8 to TRBJ2-2, with a weak D call TRBD1 (6 bases). The CDR3 is 16 residues long. Trimming shortened V by 0 bases and J by 1 base, and 9 bases separated the two germline ends. The germline V gene encodes CDR1 SGHVS and CDR2 FQNEAQ. DNA of the CDR3: TGTGCCAGCAGCTTAGCGAGCAGGGGGAACACCGGGGAGCTGTTTTTT. It yields the protein CASSLASRGNTGELFF. Full variable domain (rest looked up from reference TRBV7-8 and TRBJ2-2): GAGVSQSPRYKVAKRGQDVALRCDPISGHVSLFWYQQALGQGPEFLTYFQNEAQLDKSGLPSDRFFAERPEGSVSTLKIQRTQQEDSAVYLCASSLASRGNTGELFFGEGSRLTVL.

This sequence joins TRBV6-5 and TRBJ2-3; 9 nucleotides match TRBD1. Germline loops: CDR1 MNHEY, CDR2 SVGAGI. The CDR3 is made up of 15 amino acids. After removal of 4 bases from V and 5 bases from J, the junction contained 7 bases not matched to a gene. The CDR3 sequence is CASSSPTGGVDTQYF. The CDR3 DNA follows: TGTGCCAGCAGTTCGCCTACAGGGGGCGTAGATACGCAGTATTTT.

The genes are TRBV4-2 and TRBJ1-3; D not certain. Trimming shortened V by 4 bases and J by 5 bases, and 9 bases separated the two germline ends. This CDR3 region has 13 residues. Germline V gene lookup returns CDR1 LGHNA and CDR2 YNFKEQ. CDR3 sequence (DNA): TGTGCCAGCAGCCCTTTCGATCGAAACACCATATATTTT. As protein: CASSPFDRNTIYF.

This chain uses TRBV30 with TRBJ1-6, with TRBD1 as a possible D gene (5 bases). This CDR3 is built from 15 residues. V was pared by 4 bases and J by 7 bases, with 17 bases between. Germline CDR1 and CDR2: GTSNPN and SVGIG (reference sequence). The CDR3 DNA follows: TGTGCCTGGACTTGGAAACAGGTTGCAAATTCACCCCTCCACTTT. Encoded protein: CAWTWKQVANSPLHF.

The rearrangement joins TRBV28 to TRBJ1-5; the D gene is possibly TRBD1 (5 bases). Trimming removed 7 bases from V and 0 bases from J, with 16 bases in between. The CDR3 extends over 16 amino acids. Germline CDR1 reads MDHEN; CDR2 reads SYDVKM. CDR3 protein: CASTRSPDSSNQPQHF. The CDR3 bases are TGTGCCAGCACCCGATCCCCCGACAGTAGCAATCAGCCCCAGCATTTT.

Only one count was recorded for this clone. The J gene is TRBJ1-1, the V gene TRBV30; no firm D call. The CDR3 length is 13 residues. Germline values: CDR1 GTSNPN, CDR2 SVGIG (reference sequence). Trimming removed 4 bases from V and 2 bases from J, with 11 bases in between. The CDR3 region has the DNA TGTGCCTGGAAGGTAATGCCTAACACTGAAGCTTTCTTT. Protein: CAWKVMPNTEAFF.